The sequence of this TCR beta chain was determined in a study of T cells expressing NK-cell markers. Template switching by 5'RACE with UMIs generated the TCR beta cDNA. Reprocessing the 5' RACE reads, TCRdb reports a single entry for every CDR3 protein and omits DNA. This listing includes about 390,000 distinct CDR3 sequences. CDR1 and CDR2 from the germline V gene are SGHVS and FQNEAQ. The CDR3 is 16 amino acids. Input material: blood T cells: a sorted CD56 or NKG2C T cell subset, CD4+ or CD8+ T cells, or bulk PBMC T cells (not recorded which). The chain links TRBV7-8 to TRBJ2-5; TCRdb outputs TRBD1, but without DNA this stays unchecked. The receptor was derived from a woman between 50 and 59 years old in good health. CDR3 loop: CASSQQRPAHQETQYF.